Presented here are 9 T cell receptor beta chains from one specimen sequenced in a study of immune evolution from preneoplasia to lung adenocarcinoma. The method was immunoSEQ multiplex PCR; TCRdb's version includes in-frame clones alone and lacks a portion of them. The repertoire holds several thousand clones, with about 80% as singletons. Sequencing input: FFPE invasive lung adenocarcinoma tissue. These receptors were collected from a person between 45 and 75 years old with lung adenocarcinoma.

This sequence joins TRBV7-8 and TRBJ1-1, with a tentative D call TRBD1 (6 bases). Between the trimmed V and J ends, which lost 2 bases and 7 bases, there was a span of 11 bases. Germline CDR1 SGHVS, CDR2 FQNEAQ. The CDR3 spans 13 residues. CDR3 nucleotides: TGTGCCAGCAGCTTAAGCGGGACATATGAAGCTTTCTTT. Protein sequence: CASSLSGTYEAFF.

The V and J genes are TRBV7-6 and TRBJ2-5; D is unresolved. Germline V gives CDR1 SGHVS, CDR2 FNYEAQ. The CDR3 covers 12 residues. Deletions cut 5 bases from V and 9 bases from J, with 13 bases between. DNA of the CDR3: TGTGCCAGCAGCCACCCCTCGGAGTCCCAGTACTTC. Protein: CASSHPSESQYF.

This chain uses TRBV28 with TRBJ2-1, with 14 bases that match TRBD2. CDR1 and CDR2 (germline): MDHEN, SYDVKM. V lost 6 bases, J lost 1 base, and 8 bases stayed unmatched. This CDR3 has 18 amino acids. Written as DNA, the CDR3 is TGTGCCAGCAGGGACCTGACTAGCGGGAGGGAATCCTACAATGAGCAGTTCTTC. Translation gives CASRDLTSGRESYNEQFF.

The genes are TRBV4-1 and TRBJ2-5, with 12 bases matching TRBD2. The V gene's germline CDR1 is MGHRA and CDR2 YSYEKL. J was trimmed by 1 base and V by 4 bases; bases with no gene match: 7. This CDR3 comprises 17 residues. The chain's CDR3 is CASSPLLAGGPQETQYF. The CDR3 DNA reads TGCGCCAGCAGCCCGCTTCTAGCGGGAGGGCCCCAAGAGACCCAGTACTTC.

The V gene is TRBV10-2, the J gene TRBJ2-3; TRBD2 aligns across 13 bases. Germline values: CDR1 WSHSY, CDR2 SAAADI. The J segment lost 5 bases and the V segment lost 3 bases, leaving 5 bases of the junction unmatched. The CDR3 is made up of 16 amino acids. The CDR3 DNA follows: TGCGCCAGCAGTGATCGGGGGACTAGCGGGAAAGATACGCAGTATTTT. Its protein is CASSDRGTSGKDTQYF.

The chain has TRBV27 and TRBJ2-7, with D perhaps TRBD2 (5 bases). This CDR3 contains 14 residues. Germline V gene lookup returns CDR1 MNHEY and CDR2 SMNVEV (reference sequence). V dropped 7 bases and J dropped 3 bases, with 16 bases sitting between them. CDR3 loop: CASTFGSGDYEQYF. The CDR3 bases are TGTGCCAGCACTTTCGGTTCCGGGGACTACGAGCAGTACTTC.

This clone showed up just once. This rearrangement joins TRBV6-6 to TRBJ2-1; TRBD1 is a possible D gene (6 bases). The CDR3 spans 16 residues. Between the trimmed V and J ends, which lost 5 bases and 2 bases, there was a span of 16 bases. CDR1 is MNHNY and CDR2 is SVGAGI in the germline V gene (reference sequence). CDR3 in DNA: TGTGCCAGCAGTCACCGGGTGGGGGCAGCCTACAATGAGCAGTTCTTC. It encodes CASSHRVGAAYNEQFF.

V usage is TRBV11-2 and J usage is TRBJ2-2, with 12 bases that match TRBD2. V trimming: 5 bases; J trimming: 4 bases; junction bases outside the gene matches: 8. Per germline, CDR1 SGHAT and CDR2 FQNNGV. The CDR3 is 17 amino acids. CDR3 DNA: TGTGCCAGCAGCCCACTAGCGGGAGGCCCAAGCACCGGGGAGCTGTTTTTT. Translated, it gives CASSPLAGGPSTGELFF.

The chain uses TRBV27 and TRBJ2-2; 8 bases are a match to TRBD2. Per germline, CDR1 MNHEY and CDR2 SMNVEV (reference sequence). The CDR3 extends over 15 amino acids. The V gene end was trimmed by 7 bases and the J gene end by 5 bases; junction bases not matched to a gene: 9. The CDR3 sequence is CASTSNGGRTGELFF. The CDR3 bases are TGTGCCAGCACCAGTAACGGCGGGAGGACCGGGGAGCTGTTTTTT.